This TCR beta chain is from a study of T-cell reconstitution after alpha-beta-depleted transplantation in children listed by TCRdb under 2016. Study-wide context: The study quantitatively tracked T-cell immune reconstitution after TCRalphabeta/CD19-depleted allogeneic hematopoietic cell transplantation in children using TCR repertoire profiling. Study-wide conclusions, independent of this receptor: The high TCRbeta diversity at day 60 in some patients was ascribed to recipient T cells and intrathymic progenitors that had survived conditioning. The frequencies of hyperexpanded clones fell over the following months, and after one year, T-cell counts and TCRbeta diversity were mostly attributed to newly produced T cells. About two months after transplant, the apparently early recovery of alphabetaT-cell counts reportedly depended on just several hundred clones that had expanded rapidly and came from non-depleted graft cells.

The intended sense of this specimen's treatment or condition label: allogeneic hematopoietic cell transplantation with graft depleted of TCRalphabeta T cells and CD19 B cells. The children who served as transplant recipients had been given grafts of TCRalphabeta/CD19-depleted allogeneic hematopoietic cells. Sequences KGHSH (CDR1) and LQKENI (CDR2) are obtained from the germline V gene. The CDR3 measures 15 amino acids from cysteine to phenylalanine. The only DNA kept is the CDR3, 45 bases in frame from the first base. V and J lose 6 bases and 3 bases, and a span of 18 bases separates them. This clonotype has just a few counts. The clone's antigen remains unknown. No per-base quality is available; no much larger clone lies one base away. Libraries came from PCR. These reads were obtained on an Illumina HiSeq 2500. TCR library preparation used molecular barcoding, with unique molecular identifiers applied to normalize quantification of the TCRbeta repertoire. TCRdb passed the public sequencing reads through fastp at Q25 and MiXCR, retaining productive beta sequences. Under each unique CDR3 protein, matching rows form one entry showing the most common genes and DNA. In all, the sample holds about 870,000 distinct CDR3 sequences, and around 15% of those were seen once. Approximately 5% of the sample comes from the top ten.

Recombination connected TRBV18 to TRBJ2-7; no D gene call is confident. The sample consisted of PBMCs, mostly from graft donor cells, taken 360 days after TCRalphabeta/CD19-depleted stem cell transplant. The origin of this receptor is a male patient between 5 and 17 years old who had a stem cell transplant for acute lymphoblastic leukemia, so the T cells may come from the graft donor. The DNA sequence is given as TGTGCCAGCTCCCCTACCAATGTCGTCGGCTACGAGCAGTACTTC. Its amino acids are CASSPTNVVGYEQYF.